Shown below are 24 T cell receptor beta chains from a single sample sequenced in a study of human T cells and chemical hapten exposure. This sample's time point: pre-sensitization, week 0. As to treatment: therapeutic diphenylcyclopropenone sensitization with weekly scalp DPC. Unfractionated whole blood was the source from which total RNA was extracted. MiXCR was run by TCRdb on the RACE reads, yielding one entry per CDR3 protein. The sample records about 50,000 distinct CDR3 sequences, 8.5% to 10% being singletons. This sample comprised whole blood, obtained in connection with sensitization to the hapten diphenylcyclopropenone (DPC). These receptors came from a woman under 40 with alopecia areata. Some clones in this sample may be carry-over from other donors' samples.

This clonotype was counted only a few times. This chain connects TRBV28 to TRBJ2-1; 12 bases match TRBD2. Germline loops: CDR1 MDHEN, CDR2 SYDVKM. The CDR3 has 16 residues. V shed 2 bases, J shed 2 bases, and the junction held 1 base outside the gene matches. The CDR3 nucleotides read TGTGCCAGCAGTTTAGGACTAGCGGGGCCCTACAATGAGCAGTTCTTC. It codes for CASSLGLAGPYNEQFF.

This clonotype has ten or more counts. The genes are TRBV24-1 and TRBJ1-1, with 9 bases aligning to TRBD1. Germline V gene data show CDR1 as KGHDR and CDR2 as SFDVKD. Trimming at V came to 6 bases and at J to 3 bases, leaving 7 bases not matched to a gene. There are 15 residues in the CDR3. In nucleotides, the CDR3 is TGTGCCACCAGTACCACCGGGACAGGGTACACTGAAGCTTTCTTT. This sequence encodes CATSTTGTGYTEAFF.

V and J are TRBV14 and TRBJ2-7; 8 nucleotides align to TRBD2. CDR1 is SGHDN, CDR2 FVKESK, per germline. The V gene end was trimmed by 2 bases and the J gene end by 2 bases; junction bases not matched to a gene: 5. The CDR3 has 15 amino acids. In DNA form, the CDR3 reads TGTGCCAGCAGCCAACTGGGCGGGGGGCCCTACGAGCAGTACTTC. Protein product: CASSQLGGGPYEQYF.

Ten or more counts support this clonotype. The chain carries TRBV20-1 and TRBJ1-1; 8 bases are shared with TRBD1. The CDR3 has 15 amino acids. CDR1 is DFQATT and CDR2 is SNEGSKA in the germline V gene (reference sequence). V trimming: 3 bases; J trimming: 1 base; junction bases outside the gene matches: 7. CDR3 bases: TGCAGTGCTAGTAGGACGGACAGGGCGAACACTGAAGCTTTCTTT. Protein: CSASRTDRANTEAFF.

This clonotype turned up a few times. The CDR3 bases are TGCAGTGCTGGGGGCCCCTCACGAGAGACCCGTCATAGCAATCAGCCCCAGCATTTT. It specifies CSAGGPSRETRHSNQPQHF. This sequence joins TRBV20-1 and TRBJ1-5; possible D gene TRBD1, 6 bases. In germline, CDR1 is DFQATT, CDR2 SNEGSKA (reference sequence). CDR3 size: 19 residues. Trimming cost V 5 bases and J 0 bases, with 26 bases left between them.

The sample holds many counts of this clonotype. This sequence joins TRBV6-2 or TRBV6-3 and TRBJ1-5; D call uncertain. The V end was cut by 8 bases, the J end by 2 bases, with 19 bases between. This CDR3 region has 16 residues. Germline-derived CDR1 and CDR2 are MNHEY and SVGEGT. The CDR3 DNA reads TGTGCCAGCCTACCTGGAGGGAGTAATCGCAATCAGCCCCAGCATTTT. Translating gives CASLPGGSNRNQPQHF.

In this sample, this clonotype turned up a few times. J is TRBJ2-1 and V is TRBV12-3 or TRBV12-4, with 10 bases matching TRBD1. This CDR3 spans 14 amino acids. The junction had 4 bases not matched to a gene; V was cut back by 4 bases and J by 7 bases. The CDR3 nucleotides read TGTGCCAGCAGTTCGACGGGACAGGGGAATGAGCAGTTCTTC. This codes for CASSSTGQGNEQFF.

This clonotype was detected only a few times. J is TRBJ2-5 and V is TRBV6-5, with 12 nucleotides matching TRBD2. CDR1 is MNHEY and CDR2 is SVGAGI in the germline V gene. The V and J ends lost 6 bases and 0 bases, in that order; junction bases with no gene match: 8. This CDR3 comprises 17 residues. The CDR3 sequence is CASRLAGGLSYQETQYF. CDR3 in DNA: TGTGCCAGCAGACTAGCGGGGGGCCTATCGTACCAAGAGACCCAGTACTTC.

This clonotype was counted ten times or more. The chain uses TRBV10-3 and TRBJ2-3; perhaps TRBD2 as D (5 bases). V was trimmed by 2 bases and J by 2 bases, leaving 14 bases between them. From germline, CDR1 is ENHRY and CDR2 SYGVKD. The CDR3 is 16 residues long. CDR3 sequence: CAISEDGRGYTDTQYF. CDR3 DNA sequence: TGTGCCATCAGTGAGGACGGCCGGGGATACACAGATACGCAGTATTTT.

This clonotype was picked up a small number of times. V and J are TRBV25-1 and TRBJ2-7; TRBD1 is a possible D gene (6 bases). The germline CDR1 and CDR2 sequences are MGHDK and SYGVNS. Trimming took 6 bases from V and 1 from J, leaving 13 bases between them. This CDR3 region has 14 residues. CDR3 DNA sequence: TGTGCCAGCAGGGGTCAGGGGCCATCCTACGAGCAGTACTTC. Translating it yields CASRGQGPSYEQYF.

This clonotype was recorded at least ten times. V is TRBV6-5 and J is TRBJ1-1; D is possibly TRBD1 (5 bases). The CDR3 length is 16 residues. The V and J ends lost 6 bases and 4 bases respectively, with 21 bases between them. Per germline, CDR1 MNHEY and CDR2 SVGAGI. The CDR3 protein is CASSHGRDRIGTEAFF. The CDR3, as DNA: TGTGCCAGCAGCCACGGCAGGGATAGGATAGGCACTGAAGCTTTCTTT.

This chain links TRBV4-1 with TRBJ1-5, with 7 bases aligning to TRBD1. The V gene's germline CDR1 is MGHRA and CDR2 YSYEKL. V shed 0 bases, J shed 1 base, and the junction held 6 bases outside the gene matches. The length of the CDR3 is 17 residues. For the CDR3, the DNA is TGCGCCAGCAGCCAAGATAGCCTGACAGGGAGCAATCAGCCCCAGCATTTT. Protein product: CASSQDSLTGSNQPQHF.

V usage is TRBV5-1 and J usage is TRBJ2-3; either TRBD1 or TRBD2 may supply D (6 bases each). This CDR3 has 12 amino acids. Trimming removed 6 bases from V and 4 bases from J, with 9 bases in between. Germline-derived CDR1 and CDR2 are SGHRS and YFSETQ. The CDR3 loop is CASKGGSDTQYF. CDR3 nucleotides: TGCGCCAGCAAGGGGGGCTCAGATACGCAGTATTTT.

This clonotype was detected ten times or more. The chain links TRBV27 to TRBJ1-5; D remains unclear. Germline values: CDR1 MNHEY, CDR2 SMNVEV (reference sequence). The length of the CDR3 is 12 residues. V was trimmed by 8 bases and J by 5 bases, leaving 10 bases between them. This CDR3 is CASGPLHQPQHF. As DNA, the CDR3 is TGTGCCAGCGGACCGCTACATCAGCCCCAGCATTTT.

V is TRBV7-2 and J is TRBJ2-3; 8 nucleotides match TRBD1. Germline V gives CDR1 SGHTA, CDR2 FQGNSA. The CDR3 consists of 15 residues. V gave up 5 bases and J gave up 5 bases; unmatched junction bases: 9. DNA for the CDR3: TGTGCCAGCAGCCCCCAGCAGGGGGCGAGAGATACGCAGTATTTT. This encodes CASSPQQGARDTQYF.

V and J are TRBV6-5 and TRBJ1-2, with D tentatively TRBD1 (6 bases). This CDR3 contains 14 residues. Trimming shortened V by 6 bases and J by 0 bases, and 11 bases separated the two germline ends. Germline V gene data show CDR1 as MNHEY and CDR2 as SVGAGI. CDR3: CASRRDRTNYGYTF. The CDR3 nucleotides read TGTGCCAGCAGAAGAGACAGGACTAACTATGGCTACACCTTC.

This clonotype was seen only a few times. This rearrangement joins TRBV7-9 to TRBJ2-7, with D maybe TRBD1 (6 bases). CDR1 is SEHNR and CDR2 is FQNEAQ in the germline V gene (reference sequence). Trimming removed 5 bases at V and 4 bases at J, with 15 bases between. The CDR3 is 14 residues long. The CDR3 is CASSARDIKYEQYF. The CDR3 DNA is TGTGCCAGCAGCGCCCGGGACATAAAGTACGAGCAGTACTTC. The full variable domain, in which reference TRBV7-9 and TRBJ2-7 provide the parts outside the CDR3, is DTGVSQNPRHKITKRGQNVTFRCDPISEHNRLYWYRQTLGQGPEFLTYFQNEAQLEKSRLLSDRFSAERPKGSFSTLEIQRTEQGDSAMYLCASSARDIKYEQYFGPGTRLTVT.

This chain links TRBV12-3 or TRBV12-4 with TRBJ1-5; D unclear. Trimming removed 8 bases from V and 0 bases from J, with 11 bases in between. CDR3 length: 14 residues. The CDR3 sequence: CASSPLYSNQPQHF. For the CDR3, the DNA is TGTGCCAGCTCACCCCTCTATAGCAATCAGCCCCAGCATTTT.

This clonotype appeared a few times. The rearrangement links TRBV11-3 to TRBJ2-1, with TRBD2 matching over 9 bases. Germline CDR1 reads SGHNT; CDR2 reads YENEEA. The junction had 12 bases not matched to a gene; V was cut back by 5 bases and J by 7 bases. CDR3 size: 16 residues. The CDR3 spells CASSPLGLSGGNEQFF. The CDR3 DNA reads as TGTGCCAGCAGCCCCCTTGGCCTAAGCGGGGGGAATGAGCAGTTCTTC.

The chain uses TRBV6-6 and TRBJ2-5; D remains ambiguous. Germline V gene lookup returns CDR1 MNHNY and CDR2 SVGAGI (reference sequence). V lost 2 bases, J lost 5 bases, and 15 bases lay in between. This CDR3 spans 15 amino acids. The CDR3 coding sequence is TGTGCCAGCAGTTACGGTCGGTTCGAGGAGGAGACCCAGTACTTC. It codes for CASSYGRFEEETQYF.

This clonotype has just a few counts. The V call is TRBV20-1, the J call TRBJ2-1, with a possible D match to TRBD1 (7 bases). CDR3 length: 17 amino acids. CDR1 and CDR2 (germline): DFQATT, SNEGSKA (reference sequence). Trimming cost V 3 bases and J 2 bases, with 20 bases left between them. DNA of the CDR3: TGCAGTGCTAGGGATAGAGGGGGCTGGAGGGCCTACAATGAGCAGTTCTTC. This translates into CSARDRGGWRAYNEQFF.

This clonotype was counted between two and nine times. This rearrangement joins TRBV7-9 to TRBJ2-4, with 7 bases that match TRBD2. The germline CDR1 and CDR2 sequences are SEHNR and FQNEAQ (reference sequence). J gave up 7 bases and V 5 bases, and 5 bases lay outside the gene matches. The CDR3 has 13 residues. CDR3: CASSRGDLNIQYF. In DNA, the CDR3 is TGTGCCAGCAGCCGGGGGGATTTGAACATTCAGTACTTC. The full variable domain, completed using reference TRBV7-9 and TRBJ2-4, is DTGVSQNPRHKITKRGQNVTFRCDPISEHNRLYWYRQTLGQGPEFLTYFQNEAQLEKSRLLSDRFSAERPKGSFSTLEIQRTEQGDSAMYLCASSRGDLNIQYFGAGTRLSVL.

This clonotype was recorded a few times. This sequence joins TRBV15 and TRBJ2-7; D gene uncertain. Germline V gives CDR1 LNHNV, CDR2 YYDKDF (reference sequence). The CDR3 runs 14 residues. Trimming cost V 0 bases and J 2 bases, with 8 bases left between them. CDR3 in DNA: TGTGCCACCAGCAGAGATGTCACAACCTACGAGCAGTACTTC. Translated: CATSRDVTTYEQYF. Drawing the rest from reference TRBV15 and TRBJ2-7, the complete variable domain is DAMVIQNPRYQVTQFGKPVTLSCSQTLNHNVMYWYQQKSSQAPKLLFHYYDKDFNNEADTPDNFQSRRPNTSFCFLDIRSPGLGDTAMYLCATSRDVTTYEQYFGPGTRLTVT.

A few counts support this clonotype. The genes are TRBV27 and TRBJ2-7; 9 bases are shared with TRBD2. Germline CDR1 MNHEY, CDR2 SMNVEV (reference sequence). CDR3 length: 17 residues. V dropped 2 bases and J dropped 6; count of bases not matched to a gene: 14. The CDR3 coding sequence is TGTGCCAGCAGTTTAGATGCCTCAGGCCTAGCGGGGTTCGAGCAGTACTTC. This gives the protein CASSLDASGLAGFEQYF.